This T cell receptor (beta chain) was obtained from a study of blood T cell repertoires in COVID-19. Study details: The samples span acute and convalescent COVID-19 from the United States, Italy and Spain.

Assay used: immunoSEQ multiplex PCR; TCRdb lists only in-frame clones, some missing. This sample has some 80,000 clones, with less than 85% found just once. Trimming cost V 7 bases and J 7 bases; bases outside gene matches: 12. The CDR3 runs to 14 residues. The germline CDR1 and CDR2 sequences are MNHEY and SVGAGI. V gene TRBV6-5 combines with J gene TRBJ1-2, with 7 bases lining up with TRBD1. Sequencing input: peripheral blood. The receptor was derived from a woman aged 80 or over with active or convalescent COVID-19. CDR3 nucleotides: TGTGCCAGCACCCGAGACAGGGTGGGAGGTGGCTACACCTTC. Translation gives CASTRDRVGGGYTF.